This T cell receptor (beta chain) was profiled in a study of T cells in Graves' hyperthyroidism and ophthalmopathy. General observations from the study: In the blood, most expanded thyroid clonotypes above 0.001 appeared as well. Ophthalmopathy could be told apart from stable hyperthyroidism with a 13 V-J model.

Clinical symptoms, serum thyroxine, TRAb, thyroid ultrasound and orbital computed tomography established diagnosis. Amplification targeted TCR beta CDR3 regions from RNA transcripts. HTBI primers were used for first-round RT-PCR of the TCR CDR3. TCRdb independently ran MiXCR on the multiplex PCR reads; one entry per CDR3 protein. This table has hundreds of thousands of distinct CDR3 sequences, 13% to 15% appearing once. This clonotype was detected ten times or more. Its matching antigen is unknown. The source of this sequence is a woman in her thirties or forties with Graves' hyperthyroidism. Sequenced input: blood.

CDR3 in DNA: TGCAGTGCCCGCTGGCCGGGAAGAGGCTACGAGCAGTACTTC. Protein: CSARWPGRGYEQYF. J is TRBJ2-7 and V is TRBV20-1, with D possibly matching TRBD2 (5 bases). The length of the CDR3 is 14 residues. V was pared by 6 bases and J by 3 bases, with 18 bases between. CDR1 DFQATT and CDR2 SNEGSKA come from the germline V gene (reference sequence).